This T cell receptor beta chain was profiled in a study of OX40 agonist ivuxolimab in advanced cancers. Study summary: The mean age was approximately 60 years, ranging from 23 to 79, with approximately 85% of participants male. Three patients, one with hepatocellular carcinoma and two with cutaneous melanoma, responded partially.

V lost 2 bases and J 7 bases, leaving 15 bases between the germline ends. The CDR3 is 16 residues long. The germline V gene encodes CDR1 MNHEY and CDR2 SVGAGI. Sequencing used immunoSEQ multiplex PCR; TCRdb keeps in-frame clones, though not all of them. The sample holds roughly 59,000 clones, roughly four fifths seen once. The TCR comes from an adult with an advanced solid tumor such as melanoma, head and neck, liver or kidney cancer. V and J are TRBV6-5 and TRBJ1-6; D may be TRBD1 (5 bases). The starting material was CD4+ or CD8+ T cells sorted from blood, obtained in a trial of the OX40 agonist ivuxolimab. The CDR3 here is CASSYTLGRGNSPLHF. Here the CDR3 DNA reads TGTGCCAGCAGTTACACTTTAGGACGGGGGAATTCACCCCTCCACTTT.